This passage covers 30 T cell receptor beta chains from one sample sequenced in a study of blood T cell repertoires in COVID-19. Method: immunoSEQ multiplex PCR; TCRdb's copy keeps in-frame clones and lacks some. The table lists a few hundred thousand clones, about 91% of them singletons. Sample: peripheral blood. The receptors were sampled from a woman aged 55-75 years with acute or convalescent COVID-19.

V gene TRBV2 combines with J gene TRBJ2-3; D is possibly TRBD2 (5 bases). CDR1 is SNHLY and CDR2 is FYNNEI in the germline V gene. Trimming took 1 base from V and 2 from J, leaving 13 bases between them. This CDR3 spans 16 amino acids. The CDR3 DNA follows: TGTGCCAGCAGTGAAGGCGGCAGGAGGCCCACAGATACGCAGTATTTT. Its protein product is CASSEGGRRPTDTQYF.

The chain is built from TRBV4-3 and TRBJ1-1, with D possibly being TRBD1 (6 bases). This CDR3 contains 15 residues. With 0 bases removed from V and 2 bases from J, the gap between germline ends came to 10 bases. From germline, CDR1 is LGHNA and CDR2 YSLEER. The CDR3 here is CASSQDGDTNTEAFF. In DNA form, the CDR3 reads TGCGCCAGCAGCCAAGACGGGGACACCAACACTGAAGCTTTCTTT.

The chain has TRBV18 and TRBJ1-2; D remains ambiguous. Per the germline V gene, CDR1 is KGHSH and CDR2 is LQKENI. The CDR3 is 14 residues long. V lost 2 bases, J lost 7 bases, and 14 bases lay in between. This chain's CDR3 is CASSPSIASSGYTF. CDR3 DNA sequence: TGTGCCAGCTCACCATCTATAGCCTCGAGTGGCTACACCTTC.

The chain employs TRBV9 and TRBJ2-1; D is perhaps TRBD2 (5 bases). Deletions cut 4 bases from V and 4 bases from J, with 12 bases between. Per germline, CDR1 SGDLS and CDR2 YYNGEE. The length of the CDR3 is 14 residues. The CDR3 DNA sequence: TGTGCCAGCAGCTCCCGGACGGGGTACAATGAGCAGTTCTTC. Translating it yields CASSSRTGYNEQFF.

V gene TRBV29-1 combines with J gene TRBJ1-3; 7 positions match TRBD1. Trimming cost V 6 bases and J 3 bases; bases outside gene matches: 5. This CDR3 has 13 residues. Germline V lookup: CDR1 SQVTM, CDR2 ANQGSEA. CDR3 residues: CSVADRVGNTIYF. CDR3 in DNA: TGCAGCGTCGCTGACAGGGTTGGAAACACCATATATTTT.

This chain joins TRBV9 and TRBJ1-5; 9 bases line up with TRBD1. After removal of 4 bases from V and 7 bases from J, the junction contained 12 bases not matched to a gene. This CDR3 is built from 16 residues. Germline V gives CDR1 SGDLS, CDR2 YYNGEE. CDR3: CASSPRQGVGPQPQHF. The CDR3 DNA follows: TGTGCCAGCAGCCCCCGACAGGGGGTCGGTCCCCAGCCCCAGCATTTT.

This clone appeared once. The chain has TRBV27 and TRBJ1-6, with TRBD1 as a possible D gene (5 bases). Germline lookup yields CDR1 MNHEY and CDR2 SMNVEV (reference sequence). The CDR3 runs to 13 residues. Trimming pared 2 bases from V and 13 bases from J, leaving 12 bases between. CDR3 in DNA: TGTGCCAGCAGTTTAACGCCCAACAGGCCCCTCCACTTT. This translates into CASSLTPNRPLHF.

The rearrangement links TRBV28 to TRBJ1-2; tentative D call: TRBD1 (5 bases). This CDR3 has 15 residues. V gave up 6 bases and J gave up 0 bases, with 14 bases separating them. CDR1 and CDR2 (germline): MDHEN, SYDVKM. DNA of the CDR3: TGTGCCAGCAGGCCTCCGGGGGGAGCTAACTATGGCTACACCTTC. Encoded protein: CASRPPGGANYGYTF.

This rearrangement joins TRBV6-2 or TRBV6-3 to TRBJ1-1, with TRBD1 as a possible D gene (5 bases). Per germline, CDR1 MNHEY and CDR2 SVGEGT. The germline V and J ends were trimmed by 5 bases and 0 bases, with 7 bases remaining between them. The CDR3 is made up of 13 amino acids. CDR3 protein: CASSIRVNTEAFF. In DNA form, the CDR3 reads TGTGCCAGCAGTATCAGGGTGAACACTGAAGCTTTCTTT.

CDR3 sequence: CASSVASGGAYEQFF. Here the CDR3 DNA reads TGTGCCAGCAGTGTAGCTAGCGGGGGGGCATATGAGCAGTTCTTC. V usage is TRBV27 and J usage is TRBJ2-1, with TRBD2 matching 12 bases. The germline gives CDR1 MNHEY, CDR2 SMNVEV (reference sequence). The CDR3 is made up of 15 amino acids. V dropped 5 bases and J dropped 8; count of bases not matched to a gene: 7.

The chain combines TRBV10-3 with TRBJ1-1; a weak D match, TRBD1 (5 bases). Trimming removed 6 bases at V and 1 base at J, with 21 bases between. The CDR3 spans 17 residues. The germline V gene encodes CDR1 ENHRY and CDR2 SYGVKD. Here the CDR3 DNA reads TGTGCCATCAGCGCGAAAACCCAGGGACTGAAGAACACTGAAGCTTTCTTT. Translated, it gives CAISAKTQGLKNTEAFF.

The CDR3 loop is CASSSGLIGYEQYF. DNA of the CDR3: TGTGCCAGCAGCTCCGGACTTATCGGCTACGAGCAGTACTTC. The V call is TRBV5-5, the J call TRBJ2-7, with D perhaps matching TRBD2 (5 bases). The CDR3 extends over 14 amino acids. V lost 3 bases, J lost 3 bases, and 13 bases lay in between. Germline CDR1 is SGHKS and CDR2 is YYEKEE (reference sequence).

This sequence joins TRBV2 and TRBJ1-6; 7 bases map to TRBD1. The CDR3 has 14 residues. The junction had 5 bases not matched to a gene; V was cut back by 2 bases and J by 10 bases. Germline assignment: CDR1 SNHLY and CDR2 FYNNEI. This CDR3 reads CASSERQGGSPLHF. DNA of the CDR3: TGTGCCAGCAGTGAACGACAGGGAGGATCACCCCTCCACTTT.

Remarks on this clone: Other DNA sequences in this specimen translate into the identical CDR3. The chain couples TRBV9 to TRBJ2-5, with TRBD1 matching 8 bases. Germline loops: CDR1 SGDLS, CDR2 YYNGEE. CDR3 length equals 13 residues. With V trimmed by 2 bases and J by 5 bases, 2 bases remained unmatched. CDR3 sequence reads: CASSVDREETQYF. Written as DNA, the CDR3 is TGTGCCAGCAGCGTGGACAGGGAGGAGACCCAGTACTTC.

This clone turned up a few times. This sequence joins TRBV5-1 and TRBJ1-1; a possible D gene is TRBD1 (6 bases). The germline V gene encodes CDR1 SGHRS and CDR2 YFSETQ. Trimming stripped 0 bases from V and 6 bases from J, with 18 bases between. There are 16 residues in the CDR3. The CDR3 loop is CASSLGQTNRVSEAFF. Here the CDR3 DNA reads TGCGCCAGCAGCTTGGGCCAAACTAACAGGGTGTCTGAAGCTTTCTTT.

The J gene is TRBJ2-3, the V gene TRBV7-2; 8 bases are shared with TRBD2. The CDR3 runs 15 residues. The V segment lost 2 bases and the J segment 2 bases; nucleotides outside the gene matches: 3. Germline lookup yields CDR1 SGHTA and CDR2 FQGNSA. CDR3 nucleotide sequence: TGTGCCAGCAGCTTATCCGGGGGGGCCACAGATACGCAGTATTTT. Residues: CASSLSGGATDTQYF.

The J gene is TRBJ1-5, the V gene TRBV15, with D possibly TRBD1 on 6 matching bases. The V end was cut by 8 bases, the J end by 0 bases, with 11 bases between. CDR1 is LNHNV, CDR2 YYDKDF, per germline (reference sequence). This CDR3 contains 14 residues. CDR3 loop: CATGGGSSNQPQHF. The CDR3 bases are TGTGCCACCGGGGGGGGCAGTAGCAATCAGCCCCAGCATTTT.

This sequence joins TRBV27 and TRBJ2-2; D perhaps matches TRBD2 (5 bases). CDR1 and CDR2 from the germline V gene are MNHEY and SMNVEV (reference sequence). This CDR3 region has 17 residues. Trimming removed 8 bases at V and 0 bases at J, with 19 bases between. The DNA for the CDR3 is TGTGCCAGCTCCCGGGGTACACAAACCCCGAACACCGGGGAGCTGTTTTTT. This codes for CASSRGTQTPNTGELFF.

The chain couples TRBV5-1 to TRBJ1-2, with a possible D match to TRBD1 (6 bases). The CDR3 runs to 14 residues. Germline V gene data show CDR1 as SGHRS and CDR2 as YFSETQ. The V and J ends lost 0 bases and 7 bases respectively, with 13 bases between them. The CDR3 reads CASSLDRVVGGYTF. In DNA form, the CDR3 reads TGCGCCAGCAGCTTGGACAGGGTAGTCGGTGGCTACACCTTC.

J is TRBJ2-7 and V is TRBV9; tentatively, D is TRBD1 (6 bases). The CDR3 is 13 amino acids. From germline, CDR1 is SGDLS and CDR2 YYNGEE. V was clipped by 5 bases and J by 6 bases, with 15 bases between them. For the CDR3, the DNA is TGTGCCAGCAGTCGGCCTGACAGGTCCGAGCAGTACTTC. It yields the protein CASSRPDRSEQYF.

The genes are TRBV5-1 and TRBJ1-1; maybe TRBD1 (6 bases). The CDR3 is 14 amino acids. Germline CDR1 SGHRS, CDR2 YFSETQ. Trimming removed 4 bases from V and 2 bases from J, with 12 bases in between. The CDR3 sequence: CASSRTGTNTEAFF. CDR3 in DNA: TGCGCCAGCAGCCGTACGGGGACAAACACTGAAGCTTTCTTT. Variable domain in full (rest from reference TRBV5-1 and TRBJ1-1): KAGVTQTPRYLIKTRGQQVTLSCSPISGHRSVSWYQQTPGQGLQFLFEYFSETQRNKGNFPGRFSGRQFSNSRSEMNVSTLELGDSALYLCASSRTGTNTEAFFGQGTRLTVV.

The chain couples TRBV29-1 to TRBJ2-5; 7 nucleotides align to TRBD2. The germline V gene has CDR1 SQVTM and CDR2 ANQGSEA. The trim removed 6 bases at V and 0 bases at J, leaving 4 bases unmatched. This CDR3 has 13 amino acids. The CDR3 loop reads CSVKAGNQETQYF. The CDR3 DNA is TGCAGCGTGAAAGCGGGAAACCAAGAGACCCAGTACTTC.

The CDR3 DNA reads as TGTGCCAGCAGTCTGGGGACTAGCGGGGGATACAATGAGCAGTTCTTC. Translated: CASSLGTSGGYNEQFF. V and J are TRBV27 and TRBJ2-1; 14 nucleotides align to TRBD2. Germline values: CDR1 MNHEY, CDR2 SMNVEV (reference sequence). V trimming: 5 bases; J trimming: 4 bases; junction bases outside the gene matches: 4. The CDR3 covers 16 residues.

J is TRBJ1-5 and V is TRBV7-8; D gene ambiguous. The CDR3 has 15 residues. CDR1 is SGHVS and CDR2 is FQNEAQ in the germline V gene. The ends were cut back, 3 bases at V and 1 base at J, with 10 bases in the middle. The CDR3 nucleotides are TGTGCCAGCAGCTTGGAGCTAGGCAGCAATCAGCCCCAGCATTTT. Translation: CASSLELGSNQPQHF.

With respect to this clone: Within the sample, other DNA sequences also encode this same CDR3. The chain employs TRBV18 and TRBJ2-3; 7 nucleotides line up with TRBD2. Germline V gives CDR1 KGHSH, CDR2 LQKENI. CDR3 length: 14 amino acids. The V segment lost 3 bases and the J segment 5 bases; nucleotides outside the gene matches: 5. The CDR3 loop reads CASSPPSGIDTQYF. In DNA, the CDR3 is TGTGCCAGCTCACCCCCCAGCGGGATAGATACGCAGTATTTT.

The V gene is TRBV28, the J gene TRBJ1-2; D may be TRBD1 (6 bases). This CDR3 spans 15 amino acids. The V gene's germline CDR1 is MDHEN and CDR2 SYDVKM. V was trimmed by 10 bases and J by 2 bases, leaving 20 bases between them. CDR3 in amino acids: CATLSGGRVNYGYTF. DNA of the CDR3: TGTGCCACCTTAAGTGGGGGCCGGGTGAACTATGGCTACACCTTC.

The rearrangement uses TRBV2 and TRBJ2-1; the match to TRBD1 covers 8 bases. Germline CDR1 and CDR2: SNHLY and FYNNEI. J gave up 6 bases and V 3 bases, and 4 bases lay outside the gene matches. The CDR3 length is 14 residues. CDR3 nucleotide sequence: TGTGCCAGCAGTGACGAGGACAGGGCCAATGAGCAGTTCTTC. Residues: CASSDEDRANEQFF.

The chain uses TRBV11-2 and TRBJ2-1; 8 bases match TRBD1. This CDR3 is 13 amino acids long. The germline V gene has CDR1 SGHAT and CDR2 FQNNGV. V trimming: 7 bases; J trimming: 7 bases; junction bases outside the gene matches: 6. DNA of the CDR3: TGTGCCAGCAACCGACAGGGGTGGAATGAGCAGTTCTTC. This codes for CASNRQGWNEQFF.

The chain uses TRBV11-2 and TRBJ2-1; 7 nucleotides agree with TRBD1. The CDR3 loop spans 16 amino acids. Germline V gene data show CDR1 as SGHAT and CDR2 as FQNNGV. The V and J ends lost 5 bases and 4 bases, in that order; junction bases with no gene match: 11. The CDR3 DNA is TGTGCCAGCAGCCCTACGGACAGGATGAAATACAATGAGCAGTTCTTC. Translating it yields CASSPTDRMKYNEQFF.

The rearrangement joins TRBV10-3 to TRBJ1-6; no definite D call. This CDR3 spans 12 amino acids. With 5 bases removed from V and 7 bases from J, the gap between germline ends came to 6 bases. From germline, CDR1 is ENHRY and CDR2 SYGVKD. The CDR3 DNA follows: TGTGCCATCAGTACACAGAATTCACCCCTCCACTTT. This translates into CAISTQNSPLHF.